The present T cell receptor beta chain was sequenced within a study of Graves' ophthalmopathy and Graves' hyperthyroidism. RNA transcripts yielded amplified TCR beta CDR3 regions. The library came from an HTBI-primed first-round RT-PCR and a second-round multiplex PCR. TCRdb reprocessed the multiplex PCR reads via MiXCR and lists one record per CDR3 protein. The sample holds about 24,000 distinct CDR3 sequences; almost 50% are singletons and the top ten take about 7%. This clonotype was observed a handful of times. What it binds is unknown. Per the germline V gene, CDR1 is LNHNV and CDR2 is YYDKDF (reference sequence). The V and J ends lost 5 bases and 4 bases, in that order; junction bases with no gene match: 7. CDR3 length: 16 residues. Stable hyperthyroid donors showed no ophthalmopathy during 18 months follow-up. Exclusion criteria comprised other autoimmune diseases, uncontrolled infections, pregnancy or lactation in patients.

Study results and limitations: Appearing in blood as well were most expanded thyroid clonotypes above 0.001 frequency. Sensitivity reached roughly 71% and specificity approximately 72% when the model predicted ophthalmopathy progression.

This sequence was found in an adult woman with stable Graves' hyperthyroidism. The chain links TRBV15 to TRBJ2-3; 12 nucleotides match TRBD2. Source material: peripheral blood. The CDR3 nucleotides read TGTGCCACCAGCTCCGCGACTAGCGGGAGTGCAGATACGCAGTATTTT. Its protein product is CATSSATSGSADTQYF. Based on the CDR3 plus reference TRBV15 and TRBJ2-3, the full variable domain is DAMVIQNPRYQVTQFGKPVTLSCSQTLNHNVMYWYQQKSSQAPKLLFHYYDKDFNNEADTPDNFQSRRPNTSFCFLDIRSPGLGDTAMYLCATSSATSGSADTQYFGPGTRLTVL.